The present T cell receptor beta chain was sequenced within a study of blood T cell repertoires in COVID-19. Study-wide background: COVID-19 samples collected from the United States, Italy and Spain covered acute and convalescent phases. T cells, B-cell-depleted T cells, or PBMCs provided the cDNA or gDNA that served as material.

Assay used: immunoSEQ multiplex PCR; TCRdb lists only in-frame clones, some missing. The table lists 200,000 to 250,000 clones, around 80% of them singletons. Germline V CDR1 and CDR2: SNHLY, FYNNEI. This CDR3 is built from 15 residues. Deletions cut 1 base from V and 0 bases from J, with 9 bases between. Sequenced material: peripheral blood. The TCR was taken from a man in his forties or fifties with active or convalescent COVID-19. The chain uses TRBV2 and TRBJ1-1; the D gene is possibly TRBD1 (5 bases). CDR3 amino acids: CASSEGAGLNTEAFF. DNA for the CDR3: TGTGCCAGCAGTGAAGGGGCAGGGCTGAACACTGAAGCTTTCTTT.